These 22 T cell receptor beta chains came from one sample sequenced in a study of vaccination and CD4 T cells after COVID-19. Their target antigens are unknown. The assay that was used to sequence DNA from cultured CD4+ T cells was the Oncomine TCR Beta short-read assay. TCRdb reprocessed the PCR reads with MiXCR, giving one entry per CDR3 protein. The sample shows about 2,700 distinct CDR3 sequences, around 40% of them seen only once. The treatment here: approximately nine-day PBMC culture with coronavirus spike peptide pools or control peptides (ViraFEST assay). Collection of the unexposed donor's CD4+ T cells took place before the COVID-19 pandemic (2011-2018). Material: CD4+ T cells from blood, cultured in vitro. These receptors came from a human donor in good health.

This clonotype is large (0.1 to 1%) by share. The chain carries TRBV6-1 and TRBJ2-3; 7 bases are shared with TRBD2. The ends lost 6 bases at V and 4 bases at J; junction bases unmatched: 7. The CDR3 is 14 amino acids. From germline, CDR1 is MNHNS and CDR2 SASEGT. CDR3: CASRFKGGADTQYF. CDR3 bases: TGTGCCAGCAGGTTTAAGGGAGGGGCAGATACGCAGTATTTT.

This clonotype has only a few counts. The chain has TRBV2 and TRBJ1-2; possibly TRBD1 for D (5 bases). Trimming removed 2 bases from V and 2 bases from J, with 12 bases in between. Germline values: CDR1 SNHLY, CDR2 FYNNEI. The CDR3 contains 15 residues. The CDR3 sequence: CASSELRQGNYGYTF. The CDR3 bases are TGTGCCAGCAGTGAACTTCGTCAGGGCAACTATGGCTACACCTTC.

The chain recombines TRBV11-2 with TRBJ2-5; the match to TRBD2 covers 11 bases. Germline CDR1 and CDR2: SGHAT and FQNNGV. This CDR3 is 16 amino acids long. The V gene end was trimmed by 1 base and the J gene end by 4 bases; junction bases not matched to a gene: 5. The CDR3: CASSLGRTSGRETQYF. CDR3 DNA sequence: TGTGCCAGCAGCTTAGGTCGAACTAGCGGGAGAGAGACCCAGTACTTC. Looking up the rest from reference TRBV11-2 and TRBJ2-5 gives the full variable domain: EAGVAQSPRYKIIEKRQSVAFWCNPISGHATLYWYQQILGQGPKLLIQFQNNGVVDDSQLPKDRFSAERLKGVDSTLKIQPAKLEDSAVYLCASSLGRTSGRETQYFGPGTRLLVL.

V and J are TRBV6-2 or TRBV6-3 and TRBJ2-2; 9 nucleotides align to TRBD2. This CDR3 contains 14 residues. Trimming cost V 8 bases and J 7 bases; bases outside gene matches: 8. Germline assignment: CDR1 MNHEY and CDR2 SVGEGT. CDR3 bases: TGTGCCAGCCGGCGGGGGGGCTTTATCGGGGAGCTGTTTTTT. This codes for CASRRGGFIGELFF.

The chain couples TRBV29-1 to TRBJ2-5; tentatively, D is TRBD1 (5 bases). Trimming removed 2 bases at V and 5 bases at J, with 9 bases between. CDR3 length: 12 amino acids. In germline, CDR1 is SQVTM, CDR2 ANQGSEA. Here the CDR3 DNA reads TGCAGCGTTGAACAGGGTGGGGAGACCCAGTACTTC. It encodes CSVEQGGETQYF. The entire variable domain, with the rest obtained from reference TRBV29-1 and TRBJ2-5, is as follows: SAVISQKPSRDICQRGTSLTIQCQVDSQVTMMFWYRQQPGQSLTLIATANQGSEATYESGFVIDKFPISRPNLTFSTLTVSNMSPEDSSIYLCSVEQGGETQYFGPGTRLLVL.

There are a few counts of this clonotype. The rearrangement joins TRBV24-1 to TRBJ1-5; D unresolved. The V end was cut by 5 bases, the J end by 0 bases, with 7 bases between. The CDR3 runs 14 residues. Germline CDR1 KGHDR, CDR2 SFDVKD. CDR3 sequence reads: CATSGSDSNQPQHF. Here the CDR3 DNA reads TGTGCCACCAGTGGGTCCGATAGCAATCAGCCCCAGCATTTT.

In this sample, this clonotype turned up a few times. The rearrangement uses TRBV15 and TRBJ1-1, with D uncertain. The CDR3 is made up of 15 amino acids. V shed 0 bases and J shed 0 bases, with 8 bases lying between them. In germline, CDR1 is LNHNV, CDR2 YYDKDF (reference sequence). For the CDR3, the DNA is TGTGCCACCAGCAGAGATCGGGCTTTGAACACTGAAGCTTTCTTT. Amino acids: CATSRDRALNTEAFF.

The chain couples TRBV9 to TRBJ2-2, with no clear D. The CDR3 is 14 amino acids. V was trimmed by 0 bases and J by 1 base, leaving 4 bases between them. The germline gives CDR1 SGDLS, CDR2 YYNGEE. DNA for the CDR3: TGTGCCAGCAGCGTAGATGTGAACACCGGGGAGCTGTTTTTT. Protein: CASSVDVNTGELFF. Together with reference TRBV9 and TRBJ2-2, the CDR3 gives the full variable domain: DSGVTQTPKHLITATGQRVTLRCSPRSGDLSVYWYQQSLDQGLQFLIQYYNGEERAKGNILERFSAQQFPDLHSELNLSSLELGDSALYFCASSVDVNTGELFFGEGSRLTVL.

The V gene is TRBV6-2 or TRBV6-3, the J gene TRBJ1-6; 7 bases map to TRBD1. The J segment lost 9 bases and the V segment lost 2 bases, leaving 7 bases of the junction unmatched. The CDR3 length is 15 residues. Germline values: CDR1 MNHEY, CDR2 SVGEGT. CDR3: CASSYTRQGGSPLHF. The CDR3 DNA follows: TGTGCCAGCAGTTACACCCGACAGGGAGGTTCACCCCTCCACTTT.

This chain uses TRBV24-1 with TRBJ2-2; D assignment may be TRBD1 or TRBD2 (6 bases each). The V gene's germline CDR1 is KGHDR and CDR2 SFDVKD. Trimming took off 4 bases at V and 8 bases at J, with 19 bases between the two ends. This CDR3 region has 16 residues. The CDR3 DNA is TGTGCCACCAGTGACCTAGGAGGGACATTATTGGGGGAGCTGTTTTTT. Its translation: CATSDLGGTLLGELFF.

The rearrangement joins TRBV20-1 to TRBJ2-1; 13 positions agree with TRBD2. The CDR3 is made up of 14 amino acids. V dropped 3 bases and J dropped 12; count of bases not matched to a gene: 8. The V gene's germline CDR1 is DFQATT and CDR2 SNEGSKA (reference sequence). The CDR3 bases are TGCAGTGCTAGGTCACTAGCGGGAGGGGAAGGGCAGTTCTTC. Translated: CSARSLAGGEGQFF.

The chain recombines TRBV5-4 with TRBJ2-4, with D maybe TRBD1 (6 bases). V was trimmed by 4 bases and J by 7 bases, leaving 15 bases between them. The CDR3 runs 14 residues. Germline CDR1 SGHNT, CDR2 YYREEE (reference sequence). The CDR3 reads CASSLQGSLNIQYF. CDR3 coding DNA: TGTGCCAGCAGCCTACAGGGTTCGCTGAACATTCAGTACTTC. The whole variable domain, remainder taken from reference TRBV5-4 and TRBJ2-4, is ETGVTQSPTHLIKTRGQQVTLRCSSQSGHNTVSWYQQALGQGPQFIFQYYREEENGRGNFPPRFSGLQFPNYSSELNVNALELDDSALYLCASSLQGSLNIQYFGAGTRLSVL.

This clonotype has only a few counts. This chain links TRBV2 with TRBJ1-5, with 10 bases that match TRBD1. The CDR3 covers 14 residues. The V segment lost 6 bases and the J segment 6 bases; nucleotides outside the gene matches: 5. Germline V gene sequence: CDR1 SNHLY, CDR2 FYNNEI. The CDR3 coding sequence is TGTGCCAGCAGCACCGGACAGGGGGTTCAGCCCCAGCATTTT. Its translation: CASSTGQGVQPQHF.

CDR3 region: CATGRGQRNLNTEAFF. The CDR3, as DNA: TGTGCCACCGGGAGAGGACAGCGTAACCTGAACACTGAAGCTTTCTTT. The chain couples TRBV6-2 or TRBV6-3 to TRBJ1-1; TRBD1 is a possible D gene (6 bases). CDR1 is MNHEY and CDR2 is SVGEGT in the germline V gene. The V end was cut by 10 bases, the J end by 0 bases, with 21 bases between. CDR3 length: 16 residues.

The CDR3 sequence is CASSSSGPKSGPQHF. DNA for the CDR3: TGCGCCAGCAGCTCTTCAGGTCCAAAAAGCGGGCCCCAGCATTTT. The V gene is TRBV5-1, the J gene TRBJ1-5; D remains ambiguous. The CDR3 runs to 15 residues. V was pared by 3 bases and J by 9 bases, with 19 bases between. The germline CDR1 and CDR2 sequences are SGHRS and YFSETQ.

The chain is built from TRBV20-1 and TRBJ2-3, with 10 bases fitting TRBD2. The CDR3 contains 14 residues. With V trimmed by 6 bases and J by 2 bases, 5 bases remained unmatched. CDR1 is DFQATT and CDR2 is SNEGSKA in the germline V gene (reference sequence). CDR3 nucleotides: TGCAGTGCAATAGCGGGGGGCTTCACAGATACGCAGTATTTT. Amino acid sequence: CSAIAGGFTDTQYF.

The sample holds a few counts of this clonotype. The chain combines TRBV6-2 or TRBV6-3 with TRBJ2-5; 9 bases are shared with TRBD2. In germline, CDR1 is MNHEY, CDR2 SVGEGT. CDR3 length: 15 residues. The junction had 6 bases not matched to a gene; V was cut back by 2 bases and J by 5 bases. The CDR3: CASSYPAGGGETQYF. The CDR3 DNA follows: TGTGCCAGCAGTTACCCTGCGGGAGGGGGGGAGACCCAGTACTTC.

This clonotype was counted a few times. The rearrangement links TRBV6-2 or TRBV6-3 to TRBJ1-2, with 7 bases matching TRBD1. Germline loops: CDR1 MNHEY, CDR2 SVGEGT. CDR3 size: 16 residues. V shed 2 bases and J 0 bases; nucleotides not matched to a gene: 6. The DNA of the CDR3 is TGTGCCAGCAGTTACGACAGGGACTTAGCTAACTATGGCTACACCTTC. Translation gives CASSYDRDLANYGYTF.

The genes are TRBV27 and TRBJ1-5; D gene unclear. CDR1 is MNHEY and CDR2 is SMNVEV in the germline V gene (reference sequence). The CDR3 spans 13 residues. Trimming shortened V by 5 bases and J by 3 bases, and 8 bases separated the two germline ends. The CDR3 region is CASSKDTNQPQHF. CDR3 DNA: TGTGCCAGCAGTAAAGACACCAATCAGCCCCAGCATTTT.

The chain recombines TRBV11-3 with TRBJ1-3; D not certain. Germline CDR1 SGHNT, CDR2 YENEEA. The CDR3 extends over 13 amino acids. Trimming removed 4 bases at V and 0 bases at J, with 4 bases between. The CDR3 here is CASSSGSGNTIYF. The CDR3 DNA is TGTGCCAGCAGCTCAGGCTCTGGAAACACCATATATTTT.

This clonotype has just a few counts. The chain employs TRBV6-1 and TRBJ2-3, with D uncertain. CDR1 and CDR2 (germline): MNHNS, SASEGT. CDR3 size: 14 residues. The V and J ends lost 8 bases and 3 bases respectively, with 15 bases between them. CDR3 sequence (DNA): TGTGCCAGCGGCAGGAGCATTGCGACAGATACGCAGTATTTT. It codes for CASGRSIATDTQYF.

This clonotype was detected only once. This chain connects TRBV2 to TRBJ2-1; TRBD2 aligns across 15 bases. Germline V gene data show CDR1 as SNHLY and CDR2 as FYNNEI. V shed 6 bases, J shed 7 bases, and the junction held 13 bases outside the gene matches. The CDR3 has 18 residues. The CDR3 bases are TGTGCCAGCAGCTTACGTTGGGGACTAGCGGGAGGTGGGAATGAGCAGTTCTTC. It translates to CASSLRWGLAGGGNEQFF. The full variable domain, with the rest looked up from reference TRBV2 and TRBJ2-1, is EPEVTQTPSHQVTQMGQEVILRCVPISNHLYFYWYRQILGQKVEFLVSFYNNEISEKSEIFDDQFSVERPDGSNFTLKIRSTKLEDSAMYFCASSLRWGLAGGGNEQFFGPGTRLTVL.